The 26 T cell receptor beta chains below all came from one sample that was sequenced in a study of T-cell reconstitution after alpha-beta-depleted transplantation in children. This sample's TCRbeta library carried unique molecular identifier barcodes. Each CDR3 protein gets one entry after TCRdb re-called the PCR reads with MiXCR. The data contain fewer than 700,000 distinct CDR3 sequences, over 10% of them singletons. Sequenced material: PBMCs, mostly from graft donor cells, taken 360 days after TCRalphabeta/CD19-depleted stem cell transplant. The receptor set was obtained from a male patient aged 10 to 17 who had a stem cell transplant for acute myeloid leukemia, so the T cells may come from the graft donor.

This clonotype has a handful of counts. The chain's CDR3 is CRRDRVNYGYTF. Written as DNA, the CDR3 is TGCAGACGGGACAGGGTGAACTATGGCTACACCTTC. This sequence joins TRBV29-1 and TRBJ1-2, with TRBD1 matching over 9 bases. This CDR3 spans 12 amino acids. CDR1 SQVTM and CDR2 ANQGSEA come from the germline V gene.

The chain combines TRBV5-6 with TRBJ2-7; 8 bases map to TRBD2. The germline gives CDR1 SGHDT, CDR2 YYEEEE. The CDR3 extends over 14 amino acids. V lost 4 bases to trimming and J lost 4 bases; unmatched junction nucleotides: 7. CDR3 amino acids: CASSVSGSAYEQYF. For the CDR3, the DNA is TGTGCCAGCAGCGTAAGCGGGAGTGCTTACGAGCAGTACTTC.

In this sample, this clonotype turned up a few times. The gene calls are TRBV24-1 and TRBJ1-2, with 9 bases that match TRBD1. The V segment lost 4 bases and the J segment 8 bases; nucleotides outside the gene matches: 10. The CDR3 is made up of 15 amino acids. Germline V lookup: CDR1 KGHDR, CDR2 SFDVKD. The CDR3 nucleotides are TGTGCCACCAGTGAGCCGGGACAGGGCTTGGGAGGCTACACCTTC. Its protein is CATSEPGQGLGGYTF.

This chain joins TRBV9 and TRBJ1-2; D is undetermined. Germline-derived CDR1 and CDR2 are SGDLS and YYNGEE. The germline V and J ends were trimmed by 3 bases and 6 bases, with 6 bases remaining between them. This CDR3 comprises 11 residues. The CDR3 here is CASSDANGYTF. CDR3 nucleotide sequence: TGTGCCAGCAGCGACGCAAATGGCTACACCTTC.

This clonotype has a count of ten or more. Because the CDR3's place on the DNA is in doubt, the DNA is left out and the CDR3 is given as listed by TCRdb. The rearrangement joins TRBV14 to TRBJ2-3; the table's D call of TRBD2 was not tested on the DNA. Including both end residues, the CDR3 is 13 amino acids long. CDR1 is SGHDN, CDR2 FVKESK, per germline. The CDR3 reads CASSQVASGIEYF.

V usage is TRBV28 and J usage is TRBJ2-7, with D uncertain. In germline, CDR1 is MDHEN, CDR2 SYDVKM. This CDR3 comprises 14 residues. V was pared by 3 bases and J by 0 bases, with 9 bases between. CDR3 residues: CASSFRGYSYEQYF. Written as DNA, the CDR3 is TGTGCCAGCAGTTTTAGAGGATACTCCTACGAGCAGTACTTC.

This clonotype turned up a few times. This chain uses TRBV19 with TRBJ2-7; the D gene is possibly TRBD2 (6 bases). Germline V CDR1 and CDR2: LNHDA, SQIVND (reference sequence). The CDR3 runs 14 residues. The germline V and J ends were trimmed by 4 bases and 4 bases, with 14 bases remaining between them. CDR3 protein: CASSNRDFYYEQYF. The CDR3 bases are TGTGCCAGTAGTAACCGGGACTTCTATTACGAGCAGTACTTC.

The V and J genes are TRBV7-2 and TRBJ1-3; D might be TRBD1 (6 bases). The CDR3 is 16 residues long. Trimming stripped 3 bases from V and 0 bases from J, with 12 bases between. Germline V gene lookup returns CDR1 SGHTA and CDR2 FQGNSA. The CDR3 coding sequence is TGTGCCAGCAGCTTCCCTGGACAGACCTCTGGAAACACCATATATTTT. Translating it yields CASSFPGQTSGNTIYF.

CDR3 region: CASSTRKTSGGTGELFF. For the CDR3, the DNA is TGTGCCAGCTCCACCCGGAAGACTAGCGGGGGGACGGGGGAGCTGTTTTTT. The V call is TRBV3-1, the J call TRBJ2-2; 13 bases fit TRBD2. With 8 bases clipped from V and 8 bases from J, the junction kept 14 bases outside the gene matches. CDR3 size: 17 residues. The V gene's germline CDR1 is LGHDT and CDR2 YNNKEL (reference sequence).

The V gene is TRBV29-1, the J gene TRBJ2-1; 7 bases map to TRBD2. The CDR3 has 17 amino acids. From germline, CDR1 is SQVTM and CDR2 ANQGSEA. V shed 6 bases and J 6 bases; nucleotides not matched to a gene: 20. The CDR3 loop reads CSVPSLSASGPGNEQFF. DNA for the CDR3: TGCAGCGTACCTAGTCTTAGCGCTAGCGGCCCCGGCAATGAGCAGTTCTTC.

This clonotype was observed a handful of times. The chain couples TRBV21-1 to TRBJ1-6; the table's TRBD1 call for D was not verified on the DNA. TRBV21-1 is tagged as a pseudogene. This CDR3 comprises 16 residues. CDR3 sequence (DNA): TGTGCCAGCAGCAAAGCGCTCGAGGGGAATAATTCACCCCTCCACTTT. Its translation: CASSKALEGNNSPLHF.

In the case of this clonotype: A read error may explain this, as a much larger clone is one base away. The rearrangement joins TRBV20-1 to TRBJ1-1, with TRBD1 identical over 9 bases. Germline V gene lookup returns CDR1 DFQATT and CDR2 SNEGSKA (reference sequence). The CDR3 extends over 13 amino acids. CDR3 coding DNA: TGCATTGCTCGATGGACAGGGGACACTGAAGCTTTCTTT. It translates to CIARWTGDTEAFF.

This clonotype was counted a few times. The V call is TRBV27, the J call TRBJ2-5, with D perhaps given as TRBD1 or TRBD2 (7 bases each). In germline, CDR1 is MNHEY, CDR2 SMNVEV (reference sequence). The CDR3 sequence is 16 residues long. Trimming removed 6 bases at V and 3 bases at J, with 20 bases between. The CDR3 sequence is CASSQGGAMVEETQYF. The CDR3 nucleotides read TGTGCCAGCAGCCAGGGGGGGGCGATGGTAGAAGAGACCCAGTACTTC.

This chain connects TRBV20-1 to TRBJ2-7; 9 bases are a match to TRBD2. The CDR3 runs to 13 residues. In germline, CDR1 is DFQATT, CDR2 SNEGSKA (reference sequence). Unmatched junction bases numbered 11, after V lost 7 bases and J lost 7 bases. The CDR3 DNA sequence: TGCAGTGGGATGAGAGGCGGGAGGGGTGAGCAGTACTTC. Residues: CSGMRGGRGEQYF.

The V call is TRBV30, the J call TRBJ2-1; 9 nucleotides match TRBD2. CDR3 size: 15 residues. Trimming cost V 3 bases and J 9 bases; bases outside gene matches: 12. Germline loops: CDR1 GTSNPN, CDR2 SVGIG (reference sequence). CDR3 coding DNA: TGTGCCTGGAGCGGCCTAGCGGGACCCTCGGGTGAGCAGTTCTTC. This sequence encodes CAWSGLAGPSGEQFF.

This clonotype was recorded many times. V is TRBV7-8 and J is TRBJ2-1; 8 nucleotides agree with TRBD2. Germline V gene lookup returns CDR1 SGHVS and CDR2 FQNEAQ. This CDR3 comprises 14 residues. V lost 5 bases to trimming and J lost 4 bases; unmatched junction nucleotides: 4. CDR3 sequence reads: CASSDLAGYNEQFF. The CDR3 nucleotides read TGTGCCAGCAGCGACCTAGCGGGTTACAATGAGCAGTTCTTC.

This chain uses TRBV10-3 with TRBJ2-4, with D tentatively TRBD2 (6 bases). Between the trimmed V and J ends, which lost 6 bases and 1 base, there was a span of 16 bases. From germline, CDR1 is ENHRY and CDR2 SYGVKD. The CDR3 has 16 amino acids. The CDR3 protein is CAISSVGGRAKNIQYF. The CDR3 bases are TGTGCCATCAGCAGCGTCGGAGGGAGGGCCAAAAACATTCAGTACTTC.

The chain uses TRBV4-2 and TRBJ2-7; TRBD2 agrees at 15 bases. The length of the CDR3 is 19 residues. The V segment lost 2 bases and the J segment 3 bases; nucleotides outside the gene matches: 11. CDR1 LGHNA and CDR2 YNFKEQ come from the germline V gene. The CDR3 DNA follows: TGTGCCAGCAGCCAATTCTTGGGACTAGCGGGAGGAAAAGGCTACGAGCAGTACTTC. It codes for CASSQFLGLAGGKGYEQYF.

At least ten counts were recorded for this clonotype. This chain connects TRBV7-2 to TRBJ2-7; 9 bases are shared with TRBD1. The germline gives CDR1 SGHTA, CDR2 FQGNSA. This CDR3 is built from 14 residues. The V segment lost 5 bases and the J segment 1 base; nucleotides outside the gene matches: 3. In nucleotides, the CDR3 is TGTGCCAGCAGCCGGGACAGGGCATCCTACGAGCAGTACTTC. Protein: CASSRDRASYEQYF.

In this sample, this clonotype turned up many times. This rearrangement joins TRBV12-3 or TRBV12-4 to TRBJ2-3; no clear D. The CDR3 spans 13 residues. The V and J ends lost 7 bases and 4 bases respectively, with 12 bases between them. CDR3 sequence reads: CASTVPGADTQYF. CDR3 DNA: TGTGCCAGCACCGTGCCTGGGGCAGATACGCAGTATTTT.

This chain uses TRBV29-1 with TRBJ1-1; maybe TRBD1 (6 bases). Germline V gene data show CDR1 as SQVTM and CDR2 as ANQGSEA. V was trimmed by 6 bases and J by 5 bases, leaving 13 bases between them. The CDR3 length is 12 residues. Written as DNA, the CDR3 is TGCAGCGTCCGAGGACAGTGGACTGAAGCTTTCTTT. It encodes CSVRGQWTEAFF.

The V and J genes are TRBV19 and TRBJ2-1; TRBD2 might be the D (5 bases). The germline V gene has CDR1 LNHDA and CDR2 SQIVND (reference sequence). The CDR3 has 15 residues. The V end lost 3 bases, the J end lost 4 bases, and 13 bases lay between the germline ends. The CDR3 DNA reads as TGTGCCAGTAGTATGGCCAGCGGTTCGTACAATGAGCAGTTCTTC. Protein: CASSMASGSYNEQFF.

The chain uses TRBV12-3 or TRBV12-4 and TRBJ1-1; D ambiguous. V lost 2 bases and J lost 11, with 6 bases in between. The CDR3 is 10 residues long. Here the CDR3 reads CASSLTRAFF. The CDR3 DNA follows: TGTGCCAGCAGTTTAACGCGGGCTTTCTTT.

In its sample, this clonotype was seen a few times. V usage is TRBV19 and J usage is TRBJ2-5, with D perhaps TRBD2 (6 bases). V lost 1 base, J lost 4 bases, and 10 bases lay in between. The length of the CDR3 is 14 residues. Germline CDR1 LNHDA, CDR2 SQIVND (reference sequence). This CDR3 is CASSIAGDPETQYF. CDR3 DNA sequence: TGTGCCAGTAGTATAGCGGGAGACCCAGAGACCCAGTACTTC.

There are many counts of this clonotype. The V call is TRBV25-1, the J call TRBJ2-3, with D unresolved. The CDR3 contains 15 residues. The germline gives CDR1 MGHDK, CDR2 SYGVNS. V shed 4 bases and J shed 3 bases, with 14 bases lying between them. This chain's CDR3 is CASSAPRDWTDTQYF. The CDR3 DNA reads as TGTGCCAGCAGTGCTCCCCGAGACTGGACAGATACGCAGTATTTT.

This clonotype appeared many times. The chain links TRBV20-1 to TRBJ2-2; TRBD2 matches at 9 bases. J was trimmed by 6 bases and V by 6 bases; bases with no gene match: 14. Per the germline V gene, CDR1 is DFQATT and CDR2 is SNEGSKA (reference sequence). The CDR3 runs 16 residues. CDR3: CSAPGGGRAVSGELFF. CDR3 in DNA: TGCAGTGCACCTGGAGGCGGGAGGGCCGTATCCGGGGAGCTGTTTTTT.